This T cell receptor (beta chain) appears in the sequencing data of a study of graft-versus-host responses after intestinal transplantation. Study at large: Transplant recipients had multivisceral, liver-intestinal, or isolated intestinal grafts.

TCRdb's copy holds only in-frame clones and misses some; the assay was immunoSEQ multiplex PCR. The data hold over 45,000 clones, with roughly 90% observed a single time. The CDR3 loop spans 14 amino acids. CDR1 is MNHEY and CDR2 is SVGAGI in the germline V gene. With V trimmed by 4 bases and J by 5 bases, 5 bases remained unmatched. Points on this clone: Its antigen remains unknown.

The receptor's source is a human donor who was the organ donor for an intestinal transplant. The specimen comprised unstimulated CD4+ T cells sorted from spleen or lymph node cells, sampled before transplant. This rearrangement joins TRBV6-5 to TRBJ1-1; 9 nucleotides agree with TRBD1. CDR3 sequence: CASSSSGTGTEAFF. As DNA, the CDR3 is TGTGCCAGCAGTTCCTCCGGGACAGGGACTGAAGCTTTCTTT.